This T cell receptor beta chain was obtained from a study of blood T cell repertoires in COVID-19. Across the whole study: Specimens from acute and convalescent COVID-19 originated in the United States, Italy and Spain. The analysed material was cDNA or gDNA that came from T cells, B-cell-depleted T cells, or PBMCs.

The V gene's germline CDR1 is MNHNY and CDR2 SVGAGI (reference sequence). The CDR3 length is 14 residues. V was clipped by 6 bases and J by 4 bases, with 15 bases between them. Authors' processing steps: Reference gene primer amplification in the assay estimated nucleated cell counts. Generated by immunoSEQ multiplex PCR, the TCRdb table keeps only in-frame clones and is missing some. Clone size and V and J calls were adopted from that table, with D and trimming inferred from the DNA. This table has about 190,000 clones, around 79% appearing once. This TCR derives from a woman in her fifties or sixties with acute or convalescent COVID-19. Source material: peripheral blood. V is TRBV6-6 and J is TRBJ1-2; D perhaps matches TRBD1 (6 bases). The CDR3 coding sequence is TGTGCCAGCAGCGGACAGTCCTCCCTCTATGGCTACACCTTC. As protein: CASSGQSSLYGYTF.